The text below deals with one T cell receptor (beta chain). The assay was immunoSEQ multiplex PCR, and TCRdb's table has in-frame clones only and misses some. Found here are 630,000 or so clones, 80% to 90% of them singletons; the top ten hold 0.0094%. This sample was taken from a study of shared T cell receptors in the human thymus. Germline CDR1 is MGHRA and CDR2 is YSYEKL. The CDR3 is 14 amino acids. Trimming cost V 4 bases and J 4 bases, with 11 bases left between them. The data were also submitted as part of a second study, on human thymus T cells. That study reports: All donors were healthy Finnish infants who were undergoing corrective surgery to treat congenital heart defects. From resections taken during corrective heart surgery, the thymus tissue was obtained. Thymic and blood repertoires seemed to favor certain V and J genes. Overlap was high between thymic repertoires from unrelated individuals, as reported in related research.

This rearrangement joins TRBV4-1 to TRBJ2-4; D is perhaps TRBD2 (5 bases). The TCR originated in a boy under three years old with a congenital heart defect. The source material was thymocytes. The CDR3 sequence is CASSLRVGKNIQYF. Here the CDR3 DNA reads TGCGCCAGCAGCCTGAGGGTCGGGAAAAACATTCAGTACTTC.